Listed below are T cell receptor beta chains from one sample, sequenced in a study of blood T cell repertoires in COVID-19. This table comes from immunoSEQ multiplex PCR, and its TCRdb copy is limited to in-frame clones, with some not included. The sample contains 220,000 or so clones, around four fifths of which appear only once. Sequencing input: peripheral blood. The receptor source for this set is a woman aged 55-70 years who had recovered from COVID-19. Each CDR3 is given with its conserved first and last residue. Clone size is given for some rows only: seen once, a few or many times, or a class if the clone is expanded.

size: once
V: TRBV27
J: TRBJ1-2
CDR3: CASSLSRFYGYTF

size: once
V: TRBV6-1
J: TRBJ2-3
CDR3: CASSEDPRGDTQYF

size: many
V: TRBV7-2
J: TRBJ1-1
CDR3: CASSSTRGTEAFF

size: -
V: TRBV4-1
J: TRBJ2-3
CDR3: CASSQPTRAGGRRGTDTQYF

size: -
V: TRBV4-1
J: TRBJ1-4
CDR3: CASSREGRGEKLFF

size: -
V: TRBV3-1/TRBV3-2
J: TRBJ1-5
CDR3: CASSQGDSDQPQHF

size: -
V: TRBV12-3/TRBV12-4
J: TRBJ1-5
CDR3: CASSSGINQPQHF

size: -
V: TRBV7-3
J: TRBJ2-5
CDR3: CASSLNGHQETQYF

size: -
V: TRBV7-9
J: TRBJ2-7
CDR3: CASSLAQGAQYEQYF

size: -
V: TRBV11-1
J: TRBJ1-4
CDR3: CASSFMGQSNEKLFF

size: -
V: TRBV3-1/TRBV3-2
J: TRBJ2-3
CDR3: CASSQATGTDTQYF

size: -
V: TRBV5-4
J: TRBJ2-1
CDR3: CASSPGQGNYNEQFF

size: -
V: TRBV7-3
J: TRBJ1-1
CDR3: CASSTQGAGTEAFF

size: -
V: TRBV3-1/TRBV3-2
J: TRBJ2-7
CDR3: CASSQDHGRPEQYF

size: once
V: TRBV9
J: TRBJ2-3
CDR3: CASTSPRQGGTDTQYF

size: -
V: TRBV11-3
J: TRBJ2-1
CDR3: CASSLQQENEQFF

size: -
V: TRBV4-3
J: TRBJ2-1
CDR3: CASSPRGLAHNEQFF

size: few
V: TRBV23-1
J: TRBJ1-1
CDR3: CASSQGWGTGGVLGTEAFF

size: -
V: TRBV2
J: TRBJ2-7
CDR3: CASSEVSGTGSSF

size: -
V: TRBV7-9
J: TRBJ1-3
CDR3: CASSLVSVSGNTIYF

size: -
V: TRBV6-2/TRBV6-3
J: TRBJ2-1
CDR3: CASSYQGQGAYEQFF

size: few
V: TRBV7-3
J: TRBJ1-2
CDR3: CASSPGGQNYGYTF

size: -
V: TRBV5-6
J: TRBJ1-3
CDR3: CASSLAAGFSGNTIYF

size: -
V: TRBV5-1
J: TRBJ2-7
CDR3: CASSLRHTYEQYF

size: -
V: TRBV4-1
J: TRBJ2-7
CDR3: CASSQVFQGVLRKQYF

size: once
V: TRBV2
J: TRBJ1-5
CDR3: CASSAEGVQPQHF

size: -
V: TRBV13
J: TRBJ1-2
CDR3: CASRLTGGYGYTF

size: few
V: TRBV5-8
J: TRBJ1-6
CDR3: CASSLAGGSYNSPLHF

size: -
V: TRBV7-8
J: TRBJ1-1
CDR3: CASSPGRGVRVTEAFF

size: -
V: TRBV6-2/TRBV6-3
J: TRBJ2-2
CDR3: CASSYSFGSRSGELFF

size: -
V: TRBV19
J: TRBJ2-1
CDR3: CASSISVNEQFF

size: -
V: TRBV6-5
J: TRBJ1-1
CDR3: CASSGVANTEAFF

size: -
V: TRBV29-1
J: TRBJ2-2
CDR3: CSVDWQGAGTGELFF

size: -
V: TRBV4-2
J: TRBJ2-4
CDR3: CASSQGGEGDIQYF

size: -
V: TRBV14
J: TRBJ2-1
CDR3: CASSQEVGLAGRNNEQFF

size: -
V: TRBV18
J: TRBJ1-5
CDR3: CASSPARGDQPQHF

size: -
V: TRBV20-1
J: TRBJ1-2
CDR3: CRTGAGGYTF

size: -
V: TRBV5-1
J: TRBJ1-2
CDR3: CASSLGSRAYGYTF

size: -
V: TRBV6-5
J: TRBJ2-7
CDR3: CASSLTGRSYEQYF

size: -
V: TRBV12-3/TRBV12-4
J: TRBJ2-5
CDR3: CASRRTEETQYF

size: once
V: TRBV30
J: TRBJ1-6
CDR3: CAWSPLDPRGPLHF

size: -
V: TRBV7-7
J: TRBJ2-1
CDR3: CASSLRHPRAYNEQFF

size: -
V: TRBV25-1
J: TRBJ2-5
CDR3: CASSGASGGALETQYF

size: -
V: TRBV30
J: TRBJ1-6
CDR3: CAWSLSQGSYNSPLHF

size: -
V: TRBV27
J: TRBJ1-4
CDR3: CASRGTAQLLGEKLFF

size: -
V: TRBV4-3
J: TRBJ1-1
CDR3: CASSQDNRGHTEAFF

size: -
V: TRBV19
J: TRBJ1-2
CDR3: CASSPTAGSNYGYTF

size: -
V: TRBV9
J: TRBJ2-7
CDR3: CASSVDPGQGPHEQYF

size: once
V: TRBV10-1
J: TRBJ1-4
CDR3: CASWGGGLTTNEKLFF

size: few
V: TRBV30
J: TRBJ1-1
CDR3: CAWRPGGTEAFF

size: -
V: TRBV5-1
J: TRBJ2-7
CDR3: CASTASGGGLAGTYEQYF

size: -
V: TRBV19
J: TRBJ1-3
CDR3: CASSLDRLAGNTIYF

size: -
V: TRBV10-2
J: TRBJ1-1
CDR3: CASSEYWFGGRFYGTEAFF

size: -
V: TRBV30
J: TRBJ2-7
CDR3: CACVLAGAQQYF

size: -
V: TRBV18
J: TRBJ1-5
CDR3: CASSREGDQPQHF

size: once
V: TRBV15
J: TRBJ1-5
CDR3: CATSGGQAAQPQHF

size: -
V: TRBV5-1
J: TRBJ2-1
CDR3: CASNLGQGAGEQFF

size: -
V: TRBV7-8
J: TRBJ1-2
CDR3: CASSLKRDIANYGYTF

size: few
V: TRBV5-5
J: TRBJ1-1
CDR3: CASSSSGTGKEAFF

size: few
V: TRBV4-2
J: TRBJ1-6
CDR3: CASSHLRDNSPLHF